Presented here are 14 T cell receptor beta chains from one specimen sequenced in a study of blood T cell repertoires in COVID-19. TCRdb's table, derived via immunoSEQ multiplex PCR, lists solely in-frame clones and lacks some. The sample consists of some 70,000 clones, about 80% of them appearing once. Sequencing was done on a sample of peripheral blood. The receptors stem from a woman aged 55-69 years with acute or convalescent COVID-19.

A word on this clone: An end of the junction differs from the germline gene, which may be a read error. V gene TRBV5-1 combines with J gene TRBJ2-7, with TRBD2 as a possible D gene (5 bases). The CDR3 loop spans 16 amino acids. The germline CDR1 and CDR2 sequences are SGHRS and YFSETQ. CDR3 region: CASSLALYDYSDEQYF. In nucleotides, the CDR3 is TGCGCCAGCAGCTTGGCTTTGTATGACTACTCCGACGAGCAGTACTTC. The variable domain in full, with the rest retrieved from reference TRBV5-1 and TRBJ2-7, is KAGVTQTPRYLIKTRGQQVTLSCSPISGHRSVSWYQQTPGQGLQFLFEYFSETQRNKGNFPGRFSGRQFSNSRSEMNVSTLELGDSALYLCASSLALYDYSDEQYFGPGTRLTVT.

The chain carries TRBV29-1 and TRBJ2-2; 8 bases agree with TRBD1. This CDR3 spans 16 amino acids. V lost 0 bases and J lost 3; bases outside the gene matches: 6. CDR1 is SQVTM and CDR2 is ANQGSEA in the germline V gene. DNA of the CDR3: TGCAGCGTTGAAGATCCCGACAGGGGCGACACCGGGGAGCTGTTTTTT. Residues: CSVEDPDRGDTGELFF.

The chain combines TRBV5-4 with TRBJ2-3; D remains ambiguous. V was trimmed by 4 bases and J by 11 bases, leaving 17 bases between them. Looked up from germline, CDR1 is SGHNT and CDR2 is YYREEE (reference sequence). The CDR3 is 13 amino acids. For the CDR3, the DNA is TGTGCCAGCAGCCGCCCCCCGACGCCGGGGCAGTATTTT. It codes for CASSRPPTPGQYF.

The genes are TRBV5-6 and TRBJ2-3, with 10 bases fitting TRBD2. The CDR3 contains 16 residues. V was pared by 3 bases and J by 2 bases, with 6 bases of the junction left unmatched. CDR1 is SGHDT, CDR2 YYEEEE, per germline. The chain's CDR3 is CASSSSSGRSTDTQYF. DNA of the CDR3: TGTGCCAGCAGCTCCTCTAGCGGGAGATCCACAGATACGCAGTATTTT.

The chain has TRBV27 and TRBJ1-1; TRBD1 might be the D (5 bases). V lost 3 bases, J lost 5 bases, and 19 bases lay in between. CDR1 and CDR2 (germline): MNHEY, SMNVEV (reference sequence). This CDR3 comprises 16 residues. The CDR3 here is CASSFGEGRRGTEAFF. The CDR3 nucleotides read TGTGCCAGCAGTTTTGGGGAAGGTAGGAGGGGAACTGAAGCTTTCTTT.

The chain recombines TRBV20-1 with TRBJ1-1, with no clear D. V lost 3 bases, J lost 1 base, and 9 bases lay in between. The CDR3 has 13 amino acids. Looked up from germline, CDR1 is DFQATT and CDR2 is SNEGSKA (reference sequence). CDR3 sequence reads: CSASWRANTEAFF. DNA for the CDR3: TGCAGTGCTAGTTGGCGGGCGAACACTGAAGCTTTCTTT.

J is TRBJ1-6 and V is TRBV11-2; the match to TRBD1 covers 9 bases. Germline CDR1 and CDR2: SGHAT and FQNNGV. The trim removed 3 bases at V and 2 bases at J, leaving 5 bases unmatched. CDR3 length equals 17 residues. The CDR3 DNA follows: TGTGCCAGCAGCTTTTTCCGGGACAGGGCCTATAATTCACCCCTCCACTTT. It codes for CASSFFRDRAYNSPLHF. Based on the CDR3 plus reference TRBV11-2 and TRBJ1-6, the full variable domain is EAGVAQSPRYKIIEKRQSVAFWCNPISGHATLYWYQQILGQGPKLLIQFQNNGVVDDSQLPKDRFSAERLKGVDSTLKIQPAKLEDSAVYLCASSFFRDRAYNSPLHFGNGTRLTVT.

The J gene is TRBJ1-2, the V gene TRBV2; 8 nucleotides agree with TRBD1. CDR3 size: 13 residues. Trimming removed 8 bases from V and 6 bases from J; junction bases left unmatched: 8. CDR1 and CDR2 (germline): SNHLY, FYNNEI. This CDR3 reads CASREQGVNGYTF. Here the CDR3 DNA reads TGTGCCAGCCGAGAACAGGGGGTCAATGGCTACACCTTC.

This rearrangement joins TRBV18 to TRBJ1-3; tentatively, D is TRBD1 (5 bases). The CDR3 totals 16 residues. Germline assignment: CDR1 KGHSH and CDR2 LQKENI. V shed 5 bases and J shed 0 bases, with 14 bases lying between them. DNA of the CDR3: TGTGCCAGCTCAGAGGACGGGGGAAGCTCTGGAAACACCATATATTTT. Translated, it gives CASSEDGGSSGNTIYF.

The genes are TRBV5-4 and TRBJ2-1; D is unresolved. Germline-derived CDR1 and CDR2 are SGHNT and YYREEE (reference sequence). V dropped 7 bases and J dropped 2 bases, with 4 bases sitting between them. The length of the CDR3 is 11 residues. The chain's CDR3 is CASLAYNEQFF. The CDR3 DNA reads TGTGCCAGCCTCGCCTACAATGAGCAGTTCTTC.

The V call is TRBV6-6, the J call TRBJ1-5; 8 positions match TRBD1. The germline V gene encodes CDR1 MNHNY and CDR2 SVGAGI (reference sequence). V dropped 6 bases and J dropped 5; count of bases not matched to a gene: 12. The CDR3 extends over 16 amino acids. CDR3 nucleotide sequence: TGTGCCAGCAGATACACCAGGACAGGGAAAGATCAGCCCCAGCATTTT. Its translation: CASRYTRTGKDQPQHF.

V is TRBV9 and J is TRBJ2-7, with a weak D call TRBD2 (6 bases). The CDR3 has 13 residues. Germline V gives CDR1 SGDLS, CDR2 YYNGEE. V lost 10 bases, J lost 3 bases, and 17 bases lay in between. CDR3 region: CAGPGDAIYEQYF. For the CDR3, the DNA is TGTGCCGGCCCGGGGGACGCAATCTACGAGCAGTACTTC.

The rearrangement uses TRBV5-1 and TRBJ2-2; perhaps TRBD1 as D (5 bases). Germline V gene lookup returns CDR1 SGHRS and CDR2 YFSETQ. The CDR3 totals 15 residues. Trimming removed 2 bases from V and 4 bases from J, with 12 bases in between. The CDR3 reads CASSFLGHPTGELFF. Written as DNA, the CDR3 is TGCGCCAGCAGCTTCTTAGGACATCCCACCGGGGAGCTGTTTTTT. Full variable domain (remainder filled in from reference TRBV5-1 and TRBJ2-2): KAGVTQTPRYLIKTRGQQVTLSCSPISGHRSVSWYQQTPGQGLQFLFEYFSETQRNKGNFPGRFSGRQFSNSRSEMNVSTLELGDSALYLCASSFLGHPTGELFFGEGSRLTVL.

This chain joins TRBV7-3 and TRBJ1-5, with 9 positions matching TRBD1. Losses at the gene ends were 6 bases for V and 3 bases for J; bases not matched to a gene: 12. The CDR3 has 17 amino acids. In germline, CDR1 is SGHTA, CDR2 FQGTGA. CDR3 protein: CASRQMAGDRDNQPQHF. The CDR3 DNA reads TGTGCCAGCAGGCAAATGGCCGGGGACAGGGACAATCAGCCCCAGCATTTT.